The clone carrying this TCR beta chain was detected only a few times. A read error may produce the germline difference seen at one junction end. The length of the CDR3 is 13 residues. Germline CDR1 and CDR2: KGHSH and LQKENI. The sample is drawn from a study of T cells in Graves' hyperthyroidism and ophthalmopathy. About the research overall: Peripheral blood collection took place at initial diagnosis, before any treatment.

Among ophthalmopathy patients, the Clinical Activity Score reached at least 3, the NOSPECS grade reached at least 4, and duration remained under 3 months. TCR beta CDR3 region amplification was performed from RNA transcripts. RT-PCR in the first round (using the HTBI primer set) targeted the TCR CDR3. TCRdb analysed the multiplex PCR reads with MiXCR anew, one entry per CDR3 protein. The sample has around 290,000 distinct CDR3 sequences, 15% to 20% seen once. V is TRBV18 and J is TRBJ2-5; D is unresolved. Sequenced: blood. This TCR derives from a woman aged 55-70 years with Graves' ophthalmopathy. The CDR3 reads CASSSSYQKTQYF. Written as DNA, the CDR3 is TGTGCCAGCTCATCCTCTTACCAAAAGACCCAGTACTTC.